One sample yielded the 17 T cell receptor beta chains listed below, sequenced in a study of T cell responses to AZD1222 COVID-19 vaccine. Libraries were prepared by immunoSEQ multiplex PCR; TCRdb keeps only in-frame clonotypes and omits some of them. This sample carries some 140,000 clones, 86% of them seen once, and the ten largest clones take 5.5% to 6%. Sequencing was performed on peripheral blood, taken on day 0 of MenACWY control vaccination. All receptors derive from an adult in good health.

This sequence joins TRBV15 and TRBJ1-4; 9 bases map to TRBD1. The CDR3 consists of 17 residues. In germline, CDR1 is LNHNV, CDR2 YYDKDF (reference sequence). Losses at the gene ends were 1 base for V and 6 bases for J; bases not matched to a gene: 9. In nucleotides, the CDR3 is TGTGCCACCAGCAGAGGGGCTCGGACAGGGGCCCATGAAAAACTGTTTTTT. Protein: CATSRGARTGAHEKLFF.

This chain uses TRBV5-8 with TRBJ2-2; 8 bases map to TRBD2. CDR3 length equals 14 residues. Per the germline V gene, CDR1 is SGHTS and CDR2 is YDEGEE. Unmatched junction bases numbered 5, after V lost 6 bases and J lost 4 bases. This chain's CDR3 is CASNGGARTGELFF. The CDR3 DNA sequence: TGTGCCAGCAACGGGGGGGCCCGCACCGGGGAGCTGTTTTTT.

V gene TRBV7-9 combines with J gene TRBJ1-2; no definite D call. Germline values: CDR1 SEHNR, CDR2 FQNEAQ (reference sequence). The CDR3 consists of 13 residues. With 6 bases removed from V and 5 bases from J, the gap between germline ends came to 13 bases. The CDR3 DNA follows: TGTGCCAGCAGGGGAAACGGTCCTTATGGCTACACCTTC. Its translation: CASRGNGPYGYTF.

The chain has TRBV12-3 or TRBV12-4 and TRBJ2-6, with D uncertain. This CDR3 has 12 amino acids. The V gene lost 11 bases and the J gene lost 4 bases, with 9 bases spanning the gap. The CDR3, as DNA: TGTGCCTCCTCGCGGGGGGCCAACGTCCTGACTTTC. Protein sequence: CASSRGANVLTF.

This clone was seen once. The gene calls are TRBV7-9 and TRBJ1-4, with a tentative D call TRBD1 (5 bases). The CDR3 has 14 residues. Germline loops: CDR1 SEHNR, CDR2 FQNEAQ (reference sequence). Trimming removed 3 bases from V and 1 base from J, with 6 bases in between. CDR3 sequence reads: CASSLGVTNEKLFF. In DNA, the CDR3 is TGTGCCAGCAGCTTGGGGGTAACTAATGAAAAACTGTTTTTT. The entire variable domain, with the rest obtained from reference TRBV7-9 and TRBJ1-4, is as follows: DTGVSQNPRHKITKRGQNVTFRCDPISEHNRLYWYRQTLGQGPEFLTYFQNEAQLEKSRLLSDRFSAERPKGSFSTLEIQRTEQGDSAMYLCASSLGVTNEKLFFGSGTQLSVL.

The genes are TRBV24-1 and TRBJ2-1, with 14 nucleotides matching TRBD2. The CDR3 length is 18 residues. Per the germline V gene, CDR1 is KGHDR and CDR2 is SFDVKD. Trimming removed 5 bases from V and 8 bases from J; junction bases left unmatched: 13. The CDR3: CATSGTQGTSGSSDEQFF. The CDR3 DNA sequence: TGTGCCACCAGTGGGACACAAGGGACTAGCGGGAGTTCGGATGAGCAGTTCTTC.

The chain is built from TRBV7-8 and TRBJ2-1; the D gene could be TRBD1 or TRBD2 (5 bases each). V dropped 5 bases and J dropped 5 bases, with 13 bases sitting between them. This CDR3 contains 14 residues. CDR1 and CDR2 from the germline V gene are SGHVS and FQNEAQ. CDR3 protein: CASSDGTLDNEQFF. Here the CDR3 DNA reads TGTGCCAGCAGCGATGGGACGTTAGACAATGAGCAGTTCTTC. The whole variable domain, filled in from reference TRBV7-8 and TRBJ2-1, reads GAGVSQSPRYKVAKRGQDVALRCDPISGHVSLFWYQQALGQGPEFLTYFQNEAQLDKSGLPSDRFFAERPEGSVSTLKIQRTQQEDSAVYLCASSDGTLDNEQFFGPGTRLTVL.

This clone was observed once. The genes are TRBV5-6 and TRBJ1-5; D might be TRBD1 (6 bases). The length of the CDR3 is 16 residues. The V and J ends lost 4 bases and 0 bases respectively, with 14 bases between them. From germline, CDR1 is SGHDT and CDR2 YYEEEE. The CDR3 DNA sequence: TGTGCCAGCAGCCGGCTCGGGGGCCCTAGCAATCAGCCCCAGCATTTT. Its translation is CASSRLGGPSNQPQHF.

With regard to this clone: At one end the junction does not follow the germline gene, possibly because of a read error. This sequence joins TRBV6-5 and TRBJ2-3; D call uncertain. CDR3 length: 12 amino acids. The germline V gene has CDR1 MNHEY and CDR2 SVGAGI. The CDR3 DNA is TGTGCCAGCACTTACTACACAGATACGCAGTATTTT. Its translation: CASTYYTDTQYF.

This chain's CDR3 is CASSQDGGQGDTEAFF. Written as DNA, the CDR3 is TGTGCCAGCAGCCAAGATGGTGGACAGGGGGACACTGAAGCTTTCTTT. The V gene is TRBV4-2, the J gene TRBJ1-1; 10 nucleotides line up with TRBD1. The trim removed 0 bases at V and 3 bases at J, leaving 4 bases unmatched. This CDR3 region has 16 residues. In germline, CDR1 is LGHNA, CDR2 YNFKEQ.

The rearrangement uses TRBV27 and TRBJ2-7, with TRBD2 as a possible D gene (6 bases). The CDR3 totals 13 residues. The germline V gene has CDR1 MNHEY and CDR2 SMNVEV (reference sequence). V lost 3 bases to trimming and J lost 7 bases, with 13 bases between them. CDR3 amino acids: CASSFGLPTEQYF. For the CDR3, the DNA is TGTGCCAGCAGTTTCGGACTACCTACAGAGCAGTACTTC.

At least ten counts were recorded for this clone. This chain uses TRBV11-2 with TRBJ1-6; D not certain. V lost 1 base and J 6 bases, leaving 4 bases between the germline ends. Germline V gives CDR1 SGHAT, CDR2 FQNNGV. This CDR3 comprises 13 residues. Written as DNA, the CDR3 is TGTGCCAGCAGCTTAGCCCGTAATTCACCCCTCCACTTT. Translation: CASSLARNSPLHF.

This clone was counted a few times. The chain employs TRBV5-1 and TRBJ2-7; D perhaps matches TRBD1 (5 bases). Germline-derived CDR1 and CDR2 are SGHRS and YFSETQ. The CDR3 contains 15 residues. The ends were cut back, 0 bases at V and 0 bases at J, with 10 bases in the middle. CDR3 sequence reads: CASSLEGKGSYEQYF. Here the CDR3 DNA reads TGCGCCAGCAGCTTGGAGGGGAAAGGCTCCTACGAGCAGTACTTC.

The gene calls are TRBV11-3 and TRBJ1-3; tentatively, D is TRBD1 (5 bases). CDR1 is SGHNT and CDR2 is YENEEA in the germline V gene. This CDR3 region has 15 residues. V was pared by 7 bases and J by 10 bases, with 23 bases between. The CDR3 is CASTRRQSPAGTIYF. CDR3 bases: TGTGCCAGCACCCGACGTCAGTCGCCTGCAGGGACCATATATTTT.

This rearrangement joins TRBV19 to TRBJ1-5, with D possibly matching TRBD1 (6 bases). CDR3 length equals 14 residues. V lost 6 bases to trimming and J lost 9 bases, with 18 bases between them. The germline V gene has CDR1 LNHDA and CDR2 SQIVND (reference sequence). This CDR3 reads CASRDGGGEMPQHF. In DNA form, the CDR3 reads TGTGCCAGTAGGGACGGGGGCGGTGAGATGCCCCAGCATTTT.

In its sample, this clone was seen once. The chain combines TRBV12-5 with TRBJ2-2; D may correspond to TRBD1 or TRBD2 (6 bases each). V lost 4 bases to trimming and J lost 5 bases, with 17 bases between them. The germline gives CDR1 LGHNT, CDR2 FRNRAP. There are 16 residues in the CDR3. In DNA form, the CDR3 reads TGTGCTAGTGGTTCCCCCCGGGGGCGCAGGACCGGGGAGCTGTTTTTT. Amino acids: CASGSPRGRRTGELFF.

The CDR3 sequence: CASSDRQRSYNEQFF. The CDR3 bases are TGTGCCAGCAGTGATAGACAGCGCTCCTACAATGAGCAGTTCTTC. This chain uses TRBV2 with TRBJ2-1, with a possible D match to TRBD1 (5 bases). The germline gives CDR1 SNHLY, CDR2 FYNNEI. V gave up 3 bases and J gave up 0 bases, with 9 bases separating them. The CDR3 has 15 residues.